These T cell receptor beta chains were read from a single sample in a study of vaccination and CD4 T cells after COVID-19. These TCRs' antigens remain unknown. One entry per CDR3 protein results from TCRdb running MiXCR on the PCR reads. The sample yields around 7,000 distinct CDR3 sequences, about 36% seen once. Specimen: CD4+ T cells from blood, cultured in vitro. The receptors were sampled from a human donor in good health. Each CDR3 is given with its conserved first and last residue. The D gene is left open where the match is weak. Size is omitted from some rows. Given values are once, few, many or a class for expanded clones.

D,J,size,V,DNA,CDR3
NA,TRBJ1-1,NA,TRBV19,TGTGCCAGTAGTATAGATAACACTGAAGCTTTCTTT,CASSIDNTEAFF
NA,TRBJ2-1,NA,TRBV10-2,TGCGCCAGCAGTGAGAGGCTTCTTAATGAGCAGTTCTTC,CASSERLLNEQFF
TRBD1,TRBJ2-7,NA,TRBV6-1,TGTGCCAGCAGTGAACGGGTGAGGACAGGGGACGAGCAGTACTTC,CASSERVRTGDEQYF
TRBD1,TRBJ1-2,few,TRBV7-9,TGTGCCAGCAGCTTAAGAGGGGGGACAGACTATGGCTACACCTTC,CASSLRGGTDYGYTF
NA,TRBJ2-1,NA,TRBV7-9,TGTGCCAGGACAGGAGACAGTGGCCACAATGAGCAGTTCTTC,CARTGDSGHNEQFF
NA,TRBJ1-6,NA,TRBV6-1,TGTGCCAGCAGTGATGGGTTCACAGGGAGCTCCTATAATTCACCCCTCCACTTT,CASSDGFTGSSYNSPLHF
TRBD1,TRBJ2-1,NA,TRBV7-9,TGTGCCAGCAGCTTAGAGTTTGGACAGGGGTTCTTC,CASSLEFGQGFF
NA,TRBJ1-5,few,TRBV20-1,TGCAGTGCCCAGACCCACAGCAATCAGCCCCAGCATTTT,CSAQTHSNQPQHF
NA,TRBJ1-1,once,TRBV19,TGTGCCAGTAGTATCGGGGGGGTACAGAACACTGAAGCTTTCTTT,CASSIGGVQNTEAFF
TRBD1,TRBJ1-2,medium-sized,TRBV30,TGTGCCTGGACCCCAGGGGGCAACTATGGCTACACCTTC,CAWTPGGNYGYTF
TRBD1,TRBJ2-1,NA,TRBV19,TGTGCCAGCACTCCCGGGACAGGGTGGGGTGAGCAGTTCTTC,CASTPGTGWGEQFF
TRBD1,TRBJ1-6,few,TRBV6-5,TGTGCCAGCAGTTACGACAGGGAGAATTCACCCCTCCACTTT,CASSYDRENSPLHF
NA,TRBJ1-1,few,TRBV7-2,TGTGCCAGCACCCACAGGAACACTGAAGCTTTCTTT,CASTHRNTEAFF
NA,TRBJ1-2,NA,TRBV28,TGTGCCAGCAGCCCCGTCCCCCCAGCGGGCAGCTACACCTTC,CASSPVPPAGSYTF
NA,TRBJ1-5,few,TRBV11-3,TGTGCCAGCAGCTCCACCAGCTCACGGGCGCCCCAGCATTTT,CASSSTSSRAPQHF
TRBD1,TRBJ2-7,few,TRBV6-5,TGTGCCAGCAGTTCCCCGGGACAGGGAGGCTACGAGCAGTACTTC,CASSSPGQGGYEQYF
TRBD1,TRBJ1-3,NA,TRBV11-2,TGTGCCAGCAGCTTAAGGGTAGGGGACAGAGGAAACACCATATATTTT,CASSLRVGDRGNTIYF
NA,TRBJ1-2,few,TRBV20-1,TGCAGTGCTAGAGATGCAGGGCGAAGCGGCTACACCTTC,CSARDAGRSGYTF
NA,TRBJ2-3,few,TRBV29-1,TGCAGCGTTGCCCCCGCCCGAGGTATAGATACGCAGTATTTT,CSVAPARGIDTQYF
NA,TRBJ1-2,NA,TRBV27,TGTGCCAGCAGTCCTTCCGCGTGGGCCTTTCATGGCTACACCTTC,CASSPSAWAFHGYTF
TRBD1,TRBJ1-5,once,TRBV5-5,TGTGCCAGCAGCTTGGGCGTAGGGGGCCCCGATCAGCCCCAGCATTTT,CASSLGVGGPDQPQHF
TRBD1,TRBJ1-5,NA,TRBV6-1,TGTGCCAGCAACCCGACAGGGGATAGCAATCAGCCCCAGCATTTT,CASNPTGDSNQPQHF
TRBD2,TRBJ2-3,NA,TRBV7-8,TGTGCCAGCAGCTTACTTTGGGTAGCGGGGGGCCCAGGAGATACGCAGTATTTT,CASSLLWVAGGPGDTQYF
NA,TRBJ2-2,few,TRBV7-3,TGTGCCAGCAGCCCAAACGGGGTGGCCGGGGAGCTGTTTTTT,CASSPNGVAGELFF
TRBD1,TRBJ1-5,NA,TRBV6-1,TGTGCCAGCAGATCCGACAGGGGTGGACAGCCCCAGCATTTT,CASRSDRGGQPQHF
NA,TRBJ2-2,once,TRBV6-1,TGTGCCAGCAGTGAAGAGGCCTCCTCCGGGGGGCTGTTTTTT,CASSEEASSGGLFF
TRBD1,TRBJ1-1,NA,TRBV20-1,TGCAGTGCACGCTTGGACAGGATCACGCTGAACACTGAAGCTTTCTTT,CSARLDRITLNTEAFF
NA,TRBJ2-3,NA,TRBV27,TGTGCCAGCAGTTTTGTTATCGGGGGTACGCAGTATTTT,CASSFVIGGTQYF
TRBD1,TRBJ2-1,once,TRBV6-5,TGTGCCAGCAGTTTGCAGGGACAGCCATACAATGAGCGGTTCTTC,CASSLQGQPYNERFF
TRBD1,TRBJ1-6,few,TRBV6-5,TGTGCCAGCAGTTACCAGGACAGGTCAACTTCACCCCTCCACTTT,CASSYQDRSTSPLHF
NA,TRBJ1-2,few,TRBV6-1,TGTGCCAGCAGTGACCTCACCGGGGTCTATGGCTACACCTTC,CASSDLTGVYGYTF
TRBD2,TRBJ2-7,NA,TRBV6-1,TGTGCCAGCAGTGAAGAGCGGGGGGGTGCCTCCGAGCAGTACTTC,CASSEERGGASEQYF